The rows below give T cell receptor beta chains drawn from one sample of a study of blood T cell repertoires in COVID-19. Clones were sequenced by immunoSEQ multiplex PCR, and TCRdb holds only the in-frame ones, with some missing. The sample holds about 270,000 clones, 70% to 90% seen once. The sequenced material came from peripheral blood. The receptors shown here come from a woman aged 70-85 years with acute or convalescent COVID-19. CDR3s include the opening cysteine and the closing phenylalanine or tryptophan. The D gene is left open where the match is weak. Where a row states a size, it is once, few, many or the class of an expanded clone; other rows omit it.

cdr3_nt: TGCGCCAGCGTAACCTTTCAGGTAAATCAGCCCCAGCATTTT; cdr3_aa: CASVTFQVNQPQHF; j_call: TRBJ1-5; d_call: -; v_call: TRBV5-1; clone_size: -
cdr3_nt: TGTGCCAGCAGTTACTTGGGACAGGGGCGCACTGAAGCTTTCTTT; cdr3_aa: CASSYLGQGRTEAFF; j_call: TRBJ1-1; d_call: TRBD1; v_call: TRBV6-6; clone_size: -
cdr3_nt: TGTGCCAGCAGTTGGGGGACAGGGAGACCCTTGGGCTATGGCTACACCTTC; cdr3_aa: CASSWGTGRPLGYGYTF; j_call: TRBJ1-2; d_call: TRBD1; v_call: TRBV27; clone_size: once
cdr3_nt: TGTGCCAGCAGTGTGGGCAGGGGGCAGGCCTACGAGCAGTACTTC; cdr3_aa: CASSVGRGQAYEQYF; j_call: TRBJ2-7; d_call: TRBD1; v_call: TRBV2; clone_size: -
cdr3_nt: TGTGCCATCCGGTGGGACAGGGCGGGTTATGGCTACACCTTC; cdr3_aa: CAIRWDRAGYGYTF; j_call: TRBJ1-2; d_call: TRBD1; v_call: TRBV10-3; clone_size: few
cdr3_nt: TGCGCCAGCAGCCAAGTTAGCGAGACCCAGTACTTC; cdr3_aa: CASSQVSETQYF; j_call: TRBJ2-5; d_call: -; v_call: TRBV4-1; clone_size: -
cdr3_nt: TGTGCCAGTAGTATCGAAGGGGACAGGCCTACTTATGGCTACACCTTC; cdr3_aa: CASSIEGDRPTYGYTF; j_call: TRBJ1-2; d_call: TRBD1; v_call: TRBV19; clone_size: few
cdr3_nt: TGTGCCAGCAGCCAAGGCGGGTTCACCGGGGAGCTGTTTTTT; cdr3_aa: CASSQGGFTGELFF; j_call: TRBJ2-2; d_call: -; v_call: TRBV3-1/TRBV3-2; clone_size: -
cdr3_nt: TGTGCCTGGATCTTCCCCTCGGCTTTCTTT; cdr3_aa: CAWIFPSAFF; j_call: TRBJ1-1; d_call: -; v_call: TRBV30; clone_size: -
cdr3_nt: TGTGCCAGCAGCGCCTCGAGCGGGCTCGACCCCTCTGGGGCCAACGTCCTGACTTTC; cdr3_aa: CASSASSGLDPSGANVLTF; j_call: TRBJ2-6; d_call: -; v_call: TRBV5-5; clone_size: -
cdr3_nt: TGTGCCAGCAAGCTCGGGACAGACTATGGCTACACCTTC; cdr3_aa: CASKLGTDYGYTF; j_call: TRBJ1-2; d_call: TRBD1; v_call: TRBV27; clone_size: -
cdr3_nt: TGCGCCAGCAGCTTGGGGGCGGGGGCCCCTCGAGATACGCAGTATTTT; cdr3_aa: CASSLGAGAPRDTQYF; j_call: TRBJ2-3; d_call: -; v_call: TRBV5-1; clone_size: -
cdr3_nt: TGTGCCAGCAGCTTCGGCAGGGATAATTCACCCCTCCACTTT; cdr3_aa: CASSFGRDNSPLHF; j_call: TRBJ1-6; d_call: -; v_call: TRBV5-6; clone_size: -
cdr3_nt: TGTGCCAGCAGCGTTACTAGCGGCCCAGGTACGCAGTATTTT; cdr3_aa: CASSVTSGPGTQYF; j_call: TRBJ2-3; d_call: TRBD2; v_call: TRBV9; clone_size: once
cdr3_nt: TGCAGCGCTATTCAGGACCCGACTAGCTCGCAGTTCTTC; cdr3_aa: CSAIQDPTSSQFF; j_call: TRBJ2-1; d_call: TRBD2; v_call: TRBV29-1; clone_size: few
cdr3_nt: TGTGCCAGCAGCTTAGCAGCAGGGACAGGGCGCAATGAGCAGTTCTTC; cdr3_aa: CASSLAAGTGRNEQFF; j_call: TRBJ2-1; d_call: TRBD1; v_call: TRBV7-9; clone_size: -
cdr3_nt: TGTGCCAGCAACCAACAGGGGCCGACTGGAAACACCATATATTTT; cdr3_aa: CASNQQGPTGNTIYF; j_call: TRBJ1-3; d_call: TRBD1; v_call: TRBV2; clone_size: many
cdr3_nt: TGTGCCGTATCGACTAGCGGGTATCTCACAGATACGCAGTATTTT; cdr3_aa: CAVSTSGYLTDTQYF; j_call: TRBJ2-3; d_call: TRBD2; v_call: TRBV19; clone_size: -
cdr3_nt: TGTGCCAGCAGCCGAACTAGCCCACAAAATGAGCAGTTCTTC; cdr3_aa: CASSRTSPQNEQFF; j_call: TRBJ2-1; d_call: -; v_call: TRBV14; clone_size: -
cdr3_nt: TGTGCCAGCAGCCGGATACCGTACAGGGGCGAGGACTATGGCTACACCTTC; cdr3_aa: CASSRIPYRGEDYGYTF; j_call: TRBJ1-2; d_call: TRBD1; v_call: TRBV14; clone_size: -
cdr3_nt: TGTGCCAGCAGTTTCGACAGCTACACTGAAGCTTTCTTT; cdr3_aa: CASSFDSYTEAFF; j_call: TRBJ1-1; d_call: -; v_call: TRBV6-5; clone_size: few
cdr3_nt: TGTGCCAGCAGGTCCGGGGGACAGGGGATCTACGAGCAGTACTTC; cdr3_aa: CASRSGGQGIYEQYF; j_call: TRBJ2-7; d_call: TRBD1; v_call: TRBV6-5; clone_size: once
cdr3_nt: TGTGCCAGCAAATTAGGGGCGGGGGCGGATGGCTACACCTTC; cdr3_aa: CASKLGAGADGYTF; j_call: TRBJ1-2; d_call: -; v_call: TRBV5-6; clone_size: -
cdr3_nt: TGTGCCAGCAGCCAAGATGGGGACTATGTTCAGTTCTTC; cdr3_aa: CASSQDGDYVQFF; j_call: TRBJ2-1; d_call: TRBD2; v_call: TRBV3-1/TRBV3-2; clone_size: -
cdr3_nt: TGTGCCAGCTCACAAGAACAGGGGGTTAACACTGAAGCTTTCTTT; cdr3_aa: CASSQEQGVNTEAFF; j_call: TRBJ1-1; d_call: TRBD1; v_call: TRBV18; clone_size: -
cdr3_nt: TGCAGCGTTGAAGATCACGAGACAGGCGGAAACACCATATATTTT; cdr3_aa: CSVEDHETGGNTIYF; j_call: TRBJ1-3; d_call: -; v_call: TRBV29-1; clone_size: -
cdr3_nt: TGTGCCAGCAGCTTGCCTAGCGGGGGGGCGAGTAATGAGCAGTTCTTC; cdr3_aa: CASSLPSGGASNEQFF; j_call: TRBJ2-1; d_call: TRBD2; v_call: TRBV5-6; clone_size: once
cdr3_nt: TGTGCCAGCAGCCAAGTTTCGGACAGGGGGGCCTCTGGGGCCAACGTCCTGACTTTC; cdr3_aa: CASSQVSDRGASGANVLTF; j_call: TRBJ2-6; d_call: TRBD1; v_call: TRBV4-2; clone_size: -
cdr3_nt: TGTGCCAGCAGTCCTAGCGGGGCGAGCACAGATACGCAGTATTTT; cdr3_aa: CASSPSGASTDTQYF; j_call: TRBJ2-3; d_call: TRBD2; v_call: TRBV2; clone_size: -
cdr3_nt: TGTGCCAGTACCAAGGACAGGGTACACTATGGCTACACCTTC; cdr3_aa: CASTKDRVHYGYTF; j_call: TRBJ1-2; d_call: TRBD1; v_call: TRBV19; clone_size: few
cdr3_nt: TGTGCCAGCAGCCAAGATACGGGGGGTTACAATGAGCAGTTCTTC; cdr3_aa: CASSQDTGGYNEQFF; j_call: TRBJ2-1; d_call: TRBD2; v_call: TRBV3-1/TRBV3-2; clone_size: -
cdr3_nt: TGTGCCAGCAGCTTGGCTAGCGGGGGCCGCAATGAGCAGTTCTTC; cdr3_aa: CASSLASGGRNEQFF; j_call: TRBJ2-1; d_call: TRBD2; v_call: TRBV5-4; clone_size: -
cdr3_nt: TGTGCCAGCAGTGAGGACCGGACAAGGGGCCAGTACTTC; cdr3_aa: CASSEDRTRGQYF; j_call: TRBJ2-5; d_call: -; v_call: TRBV6-1; clone_size: -
cdr3_nt: TGTGCCAGCTCAGAAGGCGGCACTGAAGCTTTCTTT; cdr3_aa: CASSEGGTEAFF; j_call: TRBJ1-1; d_call: -; v_call: TRBV18; clone_size: -
cdr3_nt: TGCGCCAGCAGCCCCGGGACAGGTCCGGCAAATGAGCAGTTCTTC; cdr3_aa: CASSPGTGPANEQFF; j_call: TRBJ2-1; d_call: TRBD1; v_call: TRBV5-1; clone_size: -
cdr3_nt: TGCAGTGCTAGCGGGGGAGGCGGCTACACCTTC; cdr3_aa: CSASGGGGYTF; j_call: TRBJ1-2; d_call: -; v_call: TRBV20-1; clone_size: -
cdr3_nt: TGTGCTAGTGGTTTGCCGCATCAGGGGCCGGCTAACTATGGCTACACCTTC; cdr3_aa: CASGLPHQGPANYGYTF; j_call: TRBJ1-2; d_call: -; v_call: TRBV12-5; clone_size: once
cdr3_nt: TGTGCCAGCGGGCTAGCGGGGGGGCGGGAGACCCAGTACTTC; cdr3_aa: CASGLAGGRETQYF; j_call: TRBJ2-5; d_call: TRBD2; v_call: TRBV25-1; clone_size: -
cdr3_nt: TGTGCCAGCAGTGTCGAGGCGAACACTGAAGCTTTCTTT; cdr3_aa: CASSVEANTEAFF; j_call: TRBJ1-1; d_call: -; v_call: TRBV12-3/TRBV12-4; clone_size: -
cdr3_nt: TGCGCCAGCAGCCCGGACACCGCCGTAGATGGCTACACCTTC; cdr3_aa: CASSPDTAVDGYTF; j_call: TRBJ1-2; d_call: -; v_call: TRBV5-1; clone_size: -
cdr3_nt: TGTGCCAGCACCAACGGACTGGGACAGGAGACCCAGTACTTC; cdr3_aa: CASTNGLGQETQYF; j_call: TRBJ2-5; d_call: TRBD1; v_call: TRBV2; clone_size: -
cdr3_nt: TGCAGCGTTGAACAGGGGGCGCGGGGCTACACCTTC; cdr3_aa: CSVEQGARGYTF; j_call: TRBJ1-2; d_call: TRBD1; v_call: TRBV29-1; clone_size: -
cdr3_nt: TGTGCCAGCAGTTACTCCCGCTACGAGCAGTACTTC; cdr3_aa: CASSYSRYEQYF; j_call: TRBJ2-7; d_call: -; v_call: TRBV6-6; clone_size: -
cdr3_nt: TGCGCCACGTCCCCTGGGGGGGACTATGGCTACACCTTC; cdr3_aa: CATSPGGDYGYTF; j_call: TRBJ1-2; d_call: -; v_call: TRBV5-1; clone_size: -
cdr3_nt: TGTGCCAGCAGGGTCGGGACAGGGGTACGCCAGCCCCAGCATTTT; cdr3_aa: CASRVGTGVRQPQHF; j_call: TRBJ1-5; d_call: TRBD1; v_call: TRBV2; clone_size: -
cdr3_nt: TGTGCCAGCAGCCAAGATGGCGGGGGGTACAATGAGCAGTTCTTC; cdr3_aa: CASSQDGGGYNEQFF; j_call: TRBJ2-1; d_call: TRBD2; v_call: TRBV3-1/TRBV3-2; clone_size: -
cdr3_nt: TGTGCCACCTCCACAGGGCAGTGGGGCTCCCCCTACGAGCAGTACTTC; cdr3_aa: CATSTGQWGSPYEQYF; j_call: TRBJ2-7; d_call: -; v_call: TRBV10-3; clone_size: -
cdr3_nt: TGTGCCAGCAGCCAATATGAGACCCAGTACTTC; cdr3_aa: CASSQYETQYF; j_call: TRBJ2-5; d_call: -; v_call: TRBV3-1/TRBV3-2; clone_size: -
cdr3_nt: TGTGCCAGCGAGTCACAGGTCTACAATGAGCAGTTCTTC; cdr3_aa: CASESQVYNEQFF; j_call: TRBJ2-1; d_call: -; v_call: TRBV2; clone_size: -